This is a list of T cell receptor beta chains from one sample in a study of shared clonotypes between healthy human individuals. TCRdb's table, derived via immunoSEQ multiplex PCR, lists solely in-frame clones and lacks some. Here the sample spans approximately 1,500,000 clones, approximately 98% being singletons. The sample consisted of naive CD4+ T cells sorted from blood. The receptors were gathered from a young man in good health. CDR3s include the opening cysteine and the closing phenylalanine or tryptophan. D genes are given only for firm matches. The size of a clone is reported for some rows only, either as once, few or many, or as a class for expanded clones.

J	V	D	size	DNA	CDR3
TRBJ1-2	TRBV6-6	TRBD1	NA	TGTGCCAGCAGTTACTCGGACAGGGCTGGGATCTATGGCTACACCTTC	CASSYSDRAGIYGYTF
TRBJ1-4	TRBV7-2	TRBD1	NA	TGTGCCAGCAGCTTTGACAGGGGGCCTGAAAAACTGTTTTTT	CASSFDRGPEKLFF
TRBJ2-2	TRBV10-3	TRBD2	NA	TGTGCCATCGGGGTAGCGGGAGAAGTCGGGGAGCTGTTTTTT	CAIGVAGEVGELFF
TRBJ1-5	TRBV6-5	NA	NA	TGTGCCAGCAGTTACTACAGGGATCAGCCCCAGCATTTT	CASSYYRDQPQHF
TRBJ2-2	TRBV5-1	NA	once	TGCGCCAGCAGCTTGGCCGTGATTACGGGGACCGGGGAGCTGTTTTTT	CASSLAVITGTGELFF
TRBJ2-7	TRBV30	NA	NA	TGTGCCTGGAGTGTTAGGTCGGGGTTTAGCTACGAGCAGTACTTC	CAWSVRSGFSYEQYF
TRBJ2-7	TRBV14	NA	NA	TGTGCCAGCAGCCAAGAGGCTGCCGGACTACTGGGCCGCGAGCAGTACTTC	CASSQEAAGLLGREQYF
TRBJ1-5	TRBV2	TRBD1	NA	TGTGCCAGCAGTCCTACAGGGGACCAGCCCCAGCATTTT	CASSPTGDQPQHF
TRBJ1-1	TRBV5-1	NA	NA	TGCGCCAGCAGCTCGGGATCGGACCGCAGGGAAGCTTTCTTT	CASSSGSDRREAFF
TRBJ1-5	TRBV2	NA	once	TGTGCCAGCAGTGATTTGGACAGTAAGAATAGCAATCAGCCCCAGCATTTT	CASSDLDSKNSNQPQHF
TRBJ2-7	TRBV7-2	NA	NA	TGTGCCAGCAGCTTAGTAGACGGTAGGACAACGGCCGAGCAGTACTTC	CASSLVDGRTTAEQYF
TRBJ2-2	TRBV30	NA	NA	TGTGCCAGGAAGGTTTGGGGGATGGCGAACACCGGGGAGCTGTTTTTT	CARKVWGMANTGELFF
TRBJ2-7	TRBV20-1	NA	NA	TGCAGTGCTAGGCGGGGCGGGGAGCAGTACTTC	CSARRGGEQYF
TRBJ1-5	TRBV19	NA	once	TGTGCCAGTAGGCGAGACGGGGAGGGCAATCAGCCCCAGCATTTT	CASRRDGEGNQPQHF
TRBJ1-5	TRBV4-2	NA	once	TGTGCCAGCAGCCACGCTCAGGGAAGCAATCAGCCCCAGCATTTT	CASSHAQGSNQPQHF
TRBJ1-1	TRBV7-2	NA	NA	TGTGCCAGCAGCTTAGCGAGGCGCGCCGAAGCTTTCTTT	CASSLARRAEAFF
TRBJ2-5	TRBV7-2	TRBD1	once	TGTGCCAGCAGTTCGCCGACAGGGCAGCAGACCCAGTACTTC	CASSSPTGQQTQYF
TRBJ2-1	TRBV5-1	TRBD2	NA	TGCGCCAGCAGCCCTGCGGGGAGGGGTGTTTACAATGAGCAGTTCTTC	CASSPAGRGVYNEQFF
TRBJ2-3	TRBV29-1	TRBD1	once	TGCAGCGTTGGGTCTCCCGTGGGGACAGGGACAGATACGCAGTATTTT	CSVGSPVGTGTDTQYF
TRBJ2-2	TRBV18	NA	NA	TGTGCCAGCTCACCAAACACCGAGGGGGAGCTGTTTTTT	CASSPNTEGELFF
TRBJ2-4	TRBV5-1	NA	NA	TGCGCCAGCAGCGCCCGACAGGGACTGGAAAACATTCAGTACTTC	CASSARQGLENIQYF
TRBJ1-1	TRBV2	NA	NA	TGTGCCAGGAACACTGAAGCTTTCTTT	CARNTEAFF
TRBJ2-5	TRBV9	NA	NA	TGTGCCAGCAGCCGAAGTTCACAGACCCAGTACTTC	CASSRSSQTQYF
TRBJ2-1	TRBV9	NA	NA	TGTGCCAGCAGCGTAGAACTAGGAAGCAATGAGCAGTTCTTC	CASSVELGSNEQFF
TRBJ2-1	TRBV5-1	TRBD2	once	TGCGCCAGCAGCTTGAAACCGGGACTAGCGGGATATGAGCAGTTCTTC	CASSLKPGLAGYEQFF
TRBJ2-7	TRBV19	NA	NA	TGTGCCAGTAGTCCCCGTACCGTCTCCTACGAGCAGTACTTC	CASSPRTVSYEQYF
TRBJ2-2	TRBV19	NA	NA	TGTGCCAGTGCGGAGGCAGCGAACACCGGGGAGCTGTTTTTT	CASAEAANTGELFF
TRBJ2-7	TRBV28	NA	once	TGTGCCAGCATCGGGTTCTCCTACGAGCAGTACTTC	CASIGFSYEQYF
TRBJ2-1	TRBV7-3	NA	NA	TGTGCCAGCAGCGGTAGCCCTGGTTACAATGAGCAGTTCTTC	CASSGSPGYNEQFF
TRBJ2-7	TRBV6-6	TRBD1	NA	TGTGCCAGCAGCCCAGGGGGCGCGGGCGAGCAGTACTTC	CASSPGGAGEQYF
TRBJ2-7	TRBV9	NA	NA	TGTGCCAGCAGCGTAGATTGGAGCTCCTACGAGCAGTACTTC	CASSVDWSSYEQYF
TRBJ1-2	TRBV6-6	NA	NA	TGTGCCAGCAGTTACAGTGTAGGCAGCGGCTACACCTTC	CASSYSVGSGYTF
TRBJ2-1	TRBV6-5	NA	NA	TGTGCCAGCAGAACCGGGACACTTTTACACAATGAGCAGTTCTTC	CASRTGTLLHNEQFF
TRBJ2-5	TRBV19	NA	NA	TGTGCCGTCTCCCGGGACCTATACCAAGAGACCCAGTACTTC	CAVSRDLYQETQYF
TRBJ2-2	TRBV19	NA	NA	TGTGCCAGTAGTATCGGTCCCGGGGAGCTGTTTTTT	CASSIGPGELFF
TRBJ2-6	TRBV5-8	TRBD1	NA	TGTGCCAGCAGCTTGTGGACAGGGTTCGGGGCCAACGTCCTGACTTTC	CASSLWTGFGANVLTF
TRBJ1-1	TRBV7-6	NA	NA	TGTGCCAGCAGCGGGATGGGGGGCACTGAAGCTTTCTTT	CASSGMGGTEAFF
TRBJ2-1	TRBV13	NA	once	TGTGCCAGCAGCTTAACGGGCTTCTCCTACAATGAGCAGTTCTTC	CASSLTGFSYNEQFF
TRBJ2-1	TRBV9	NA	NA	TGTGCCAGCAGCGAGAAGTTGGATGAGCAGTTCTTC	CASSEKLDEQFF
TRBJ1-2	TRBV30	NA	NA	TGTGCCTGCCCGGACGAGGACAGAAGAGCTAACTATGGCTACACCTTC	CACPDEDRRANYGYTF
TRBJ2-7	TRBV5-1	TRBD2	NA	TGCGCCAGCAGCCCCGGGACTAGCAACTACGAGCAGTACTTC	CASSPGTSNYEQYF
TRBJ2-1	TRBV5-4	NA	NA	TGTGCCAGCAGCCCAGGTACCCCATATAATGAGCAGTTCTTC	CASSPGTPYNEQFF
TRBJ1-4	TRBV9	NA	NA	TGTGCCAGCAGCGTAGCCCCCGCGGGGCTGGGTGAAAAACTGTTTTTT	CASSVAPAGLGEKLFF
TRBJ2-3	TRBV27	NA	NA	TGTGCCAGCCGGAAGGTGGACGCGGGCACAGATACGCAGTATTTT	CASRKVDAGTDTQYF
TRBJ2-7	TRBV6-1	NA	NA	TGTGCCAGCAGTGGTGAACCGGGCCGCTACGAGCAGTACTTC	CASSGEPGRYEQYF
TRBJ1-2	TRBV6-5	NA	NA	TGTGCCAGCAGTTACGGGGCAGGAGGCAAAGGCGGCTACACCTTC	CASSYGAGGKGGYTF
TRBJ2-5	TRBV5-8	NA	NA	TGTGCCAGCAGTTTAACATCGGGAGAGACCCAGTACTTC	CASSLTSGETQYF
TRBJ2-1	TRBV18	TRBD2	NA	TGTGCCAGCTCACCACCCGGGACTAGCGGGGGGTACAATGAGCAGTTCTTC	CASSPPGTSGGYNEQFF
TRBJ2-7	TRBV19	TRBD2	once	TGTGCCAGTAGTACCGGACTAGCGGGTTCCTACGAGCAGTACTTC	CASSTGLAGSYEQYF
TRBJ2-1	TRBV19	TRBD2	NA	TGTGCCAGTAGTACCACGAGGACTAGCGGGAACTCCTACAATGAGCAGTTCTTC	CASSTTRTSGNSYNEQFF
TRBJ2-1	TRBV6-4	NA	NA	TGTGCCAGCAGGAAAAGGTCAGGGGTGGATGAGCAGTTCTTC	CASRKRSGVDEQFF
TRBJ2-2	TRBV27	TRBD2	NA	TGTGCCAGCAGCTCCCGACTAGCGGCAGCCCCGAAACCCGGGGAGCTGTTTTTT	CASSSRLAAAPKPGELFF
TRBJ2-7	TRBV29-1	TRBD2	NA	TGCAGCGTTGAATCACAAATTAGGGTAGCGGGAACCTACGAGCAGTACTTC	CSVESQIRVAGTYEQYF
TRBJ2-1	TRBV10-3	TRBD2	NA	TGTGCCAGTAGCGGGAGGGCCGTCGACAATGAGCAGTTCTTC	CASSGRAVDNEQFF
TRBJ2-2	TRBV2	NA	NA	TGTGCCAGCAGTGTGTCCCAGGGATGGGCCGGGGAGCTGTTTTTT	CASSVSQGWAGELFF
TRBJ2-7	TRBV28	TRBD1	NA	TGTGCCAGCAGTCTGACAGGGTTTGCCTACGAGCAGTACTTC	CASSLTGFAYEQYF
TRBJ2-4	TRBV11-3	NA	NA	TGTGCCAGCAGCTTAGTCCGGTTGTCAGGGCGGTTC	CASSLVRLSGRF
TRBJ2-3	TRBV5-1	TRBD2	NA	TGCGCCAGCAGCTTGGCCCTAGCGGGAGGTGGCGCAGATACGCAGTATTTT	CASSLALAGGGADTQYF
TRBJ2-3	TRBV28	NA	NA	TGTGCCAGCAGTTGGTTAAGGGATACGCAGTATTTT	CASSWLRDTQYF